A selection of T cell receptor beta chains follows, all from one sample in a study of OX40 agonist ivuxolimab in advanced cancers. The protocol was immunoSEQ multiplex PCR, while the TCRdb copy is restricted to in-frame clones and leaves out a portion. The sample contains approximately 35,000 clones, roughly 74% of which appear only once. The sequencing used CD4+ or CD8+ T cells sorted from blood, collected in a trial of the OX40 agonist ivuxolimab. The source is an adult with an advanced solid tumor such as melanoma, head and neck, liver or kidney cancer. CDR3s include the opening cysteine and the closing phenylalanine or tryptophan. The order of the fields is clone size, J gene, V gene, D gene, CDR3 protein, CDR3 DNA. The D gene is left open where the match is weak. Rows give clone size only sometimes, using once, few, many, or a class for an expanded clone.

abundance: NA; j_gene: TRBJ2-1; v_gene: TRBV6-4; d_gene: NA; CDR3aa: CASSDQALGDEQFF; CDR3nt: TGTGCCAGCAGTGACCAGGCCCTGGGTGATGAGCAGTTCTTC
abundance: NA; j_gene: TRBJ2-1; v_gene: TRBV7-2; d_gene: NA; CDR3aa: CASSLATHNEQFF; CDR3nt: TGTGCCAGCAGCTTAGCCACCCACAATGAGCAGTTCTTC
abundance: NA; j_gene: TRBJ2-5; v_gene: TRBV2; d_gene: TRBD2; CDR3aa: CASRRDSLGRETQYF; CDR3nt: TGTGCCAGTCGGCGGGACTCCCTCGGGAGGGAGACCCAGTACTTC
abundance: NA; j_gene: TRBJ1-1; v_gene: TRBV18; d_gene: NA; CDR3aa: CASSPTAGRENTEAFF; CDR3nt: TGTGCCAGCTCTCCTACGGCAGGCAGGGAGAACACTGAAGCTTTCTTT
abundance: few; j_gene: TRBJ2-2; v_gene: TRBV11-2; d_gene: NA; CDR3aa: CASSSPRAPTGELFF; CDR3nt: TGTGCCAGCAGCTCCCCCAGGGCCCCCACCGGGGAGCTGTTTTTT
abundance: NA; j_gene: TRBJ2-1; v_gene: TRBV11-3; d_gene: TRBD2; CDR3aa: CASSTPGLAGQTDNEQFF; CDR3nt: TGTGCCAGCAGTACCCCGGGACTAGCGGGGCAGACGGACAATGAGCAGTTCTTC
abundance: NA; j_gene: TRBJ2-1; v_gene: TRBV9; d_gene: TRBD1; CDR3aa: CASSPLGGQGGSEQFF; CDR3nt: TGTGCCAGCAGCCCCCTCGGGGGACAGGGCGGTAGTGAGCAGTTCTTC
abundance: NA; j_gene: TRBJ1-2; v_gene: TRBV5-4; d_gene: NA; CDR3aa: CASSLADSPYKGYTF; CDR3nt: TGTGCCAGCAGCTTGGCCGACAGTCCTTACAAGGGCTACACCTTC
abundance: NA; j_gene: TRBJ1-5; v_gene: TRBV5-1; d_gene: NA; CDR3aa: CASSPLSGSNQPQHF; CDR3nt: TGCGCCAGCAGCCCACTTTCCGGGAGCAATCAGCCCCAGCATTTT
abundance: NA; j_gene: TRBJ2-1; v_gene: TRBV5-1; d_gene: NA; CDR3aa: CASSLEAPDYNEQFF; CDR3nt: TGCGCCAGCAGCTTGGAAGCTCCAGACTACAATGAGCAGTTCTTC
abundance: few; j_gene: TRBJ1-6; v_gene: TRBV6-5; d_gene: TRBD1; CDR3aa: CASSYSGTGSSPLHF; CDR3nt: TGTGCCAGCAGTTACTCCGGGACAGGGAGTTCACCCCTCCACTTT
abundance: once; j_gene: TRBJ1-6; v_gene: TRBV7-2; d_gene: NA; CDR3aa: CASSLEVGGLNSPLHF; CDR3nt: TGTGCCAGCAGCTTAGAGGTCGGGGGGCTAAATTCACCCCTCCACTTT
abundance: NA; j_gene: TRBJ1-1; v_gene: TRBV5-1; d_gene: NA; CDR3aa: CASSLEGMGRVNTEAFF; CDR3nt: TGCGCCAGCAGCTTGGAAGGGATGGGCAGGGTGAACACTGAAGCTTTCTTT
abundance: NA; j_gene: TRBJ2-7; v_gene: TRBV14; d_gene: TRBD1; CDR3aa: CASSQVVTGGAGDSYEQYF; CDR3nt: TGTGCCAGCAGCCAAGTAGTGACAGGGGGCGCGGGGGACTCCTACGAGCAGTACTTC
abundance: NA; j_gene: TRBJ1-1; v_gene: TRBV9; d_gene: NA; CDR3aa: CASSVGTSFMNTEAFF; CDR3nt: TGTGCCAGCAGCGTCGGGACATCGTTCATGAACACTGAAGCTTTCTTT
abundance: NA; j_gene: TRBJ2-1; v_gene: TRBV14; d_gene: NA; CDR3aa: CASSLLGDYNEQFF; CDR3nt: TGTGCCAGCAGCCTCCTGGGAGACTACAACGAGCAGTTCTTC
abundance: NA; j_gene: TRBJ2-2; v_gene: TRBV5-6; d_gene: TRBD1; CDR3aa: CASSGDRGYTGELFF; CDR3nt: TGTGCCAGCAGCGGGGACAGGGGATACACCGGGGAGCTGTTTTTT
abundance: once; j_gene: TRBJ2-3; v_gene: TRBV7-9; d_gene: NA; CDR3aa: CAGLGTDTQYF; CDR3nt: TGTGCCGGCCTTGGCACAGATACGCAGTATTTT
abundance: few; j_gene: TRBJ1-1; v_gene: TRBV10-3; d_gene: NA; CDR3aa: CAIVGDTEAFF; CDR3nt: TGTGCCATTGTCGGGGACACTGAAGCTTTCTTT
abundance: NA; j_gene: TRBJ1-2; v_gene: TRBV11-2; d_gene: NA; CDR3aa: CASSTFRGEPGYTF; CDR3nt: TGTGCCAGCAGTACCTTTAGGGGGGAACCCGGCTACACCTTC
abundance: NA; j_gene: TRBJ2-3; v_gene: TRBV9; d_gene: NA; CDR3aa: CASSTRSSDTQYF; CDR3nt: TGTGCCAGCAGCACGCGGTCGTCAGATACGCAGTATTTT
abundance: NA; j_gene: TRBJ1-6; v_gene: TRBV9; d_gene: NA; CDR3aa: CASSVGQGPYNSPLHF; CDR3nt: TGTGCCAGCAGCGTAGGGCAGGGGCCCTATAATTCACCCCTCCACTTT
abundance: NA; j_gene: TRBJ2-3; v_gene: TRBV7-2; d_gene: NA; CDR3aa: CASSFSWGTDTQYF; CDR3nt: TGTGCCAGCAGCTTCTCATGGGGCACAGATACGCAGTATTTT
abundance: NA; j_gene: TRBJ1-2; v_gene: TRBV6-1; d_gene: TRBD1; CDR3aa: CASNRLTGEVDGYTF; CDR3nt: TGTGCCAGCAATAGACTTACAGGGGAGGTAGATGGCTACACCTTC
abundance: once; j_gene: TRBJ1-1; v_gene: TRBV10-3; d_gene: TRBD1; CDR3aa: CAISELGDRGRRTEAFF; CDR3nt: TGTGCCATCAGTGAGTTAGGAGACAGGGGGCGAAGGACTGAAGCTTTCTTT
abundance: few; j_gene: TRBJ1-1; v_gene: TRBV7-3; d_gene: TRBD1; CDR3aa: CASSPRGSGTEAFF; CDR3nt: TGTGCCAGCAGCCCCAGGGGGTCGGGCACTGAAGCTTTCTTT
abundance: NA; j_gene: TRBJ2-4; v_gene: TRBV6-1; d_gene: NA; CDR3aa: CASSELLGGAQTKNIQYF; CDR3nt: TGTGCCAGCAGTGAACTTTTAGGGGGGGCACAAACTAAAAACATTCAGTACTTC
abundance: few; j_gene: TRBJ1-2; v_gene: TRBV7-2; d_gene: NA; CDR3aa: CASSSTGIGYTF; CDR3nt: TGTGCCAGCAGCTCGACAGGTATTGGCTACACCTTC
abundance: NA; j_gene: TRBJ1-2; v_gene: TRBV10-3; d_gene: TRBD1; CDR3aa: CAISETGGGLGYGYTF; CDR3nt: TGTGCCATCAGTGAGACAGGGGGCGGCTTAGGCTATGGCTACACCTTC
abundance: NA; j_gene: TRBJ2-1; v_gene: TRBV30; d_gene: TRBD2; CDR3aa: CAWRGLAGTEQFF; CDR3nt: TGTGCCTGGAGAGGACTAGCGGGGACTGAGCAGTTCTTC
abundance: NA; j_gene: TRBJ1-2; v_gene: TRBV6-5; d_gene: TRBD1; CDR3aa: CASRETGSPYGYTF; CDR3nt: TGTGCCAGCAGGGAGACAGGGAGCCCCTATGGCTACACCTTC
abundance: NA; j_gene: TRBJ1-2; v_gene: TRBV14; d_gene: TRBD1; CDR3aa: CASSLDRVRGYTF; CDR3nt: TGTGCCAGCAGCCTCGACAGGGTCCGTGGCTACACCTTC
abundance: medium-sized; j_gene: TRBJ1-2; v_gene: TRBV19; d_gene: NA; CDR3aa: CASSMRRSYGYTF; CDR3nt: TGTGCCAGTAGTATGAGAAGGAGCTATGGCTACACCTTC
abundance: NA; j_gene: TRBJ2-7; v_gene: TRBV19; d_gene: TRBD2; CDR3aa: CASSNQRGGYEQYF; CDR3nt: TGTGCCAGTAGTAACCAGCGGGGGGGCTACGAGCAGTACTTC
abundance: NA; j_gene: TRBJ1-2; v_gene: TRBV28; d_gene: NA; CDR3aa: CAIHRANYGYTF; CDR3nt: TGTGCCATCCACAGAGCTAACTATGGCTACACCTTC
abundance: NA; j_gene: TRBJ1-5; v_gene: TRBV6-1; d_gene: NA; CDR3aa: CASSETITGHQPQHF; CDR3nt: TGTGCCAGCAGTGAAACTATCACAGGCCATCAGCCCCAGCATTTT
abundance: few; j_gene: TRBJ2-5; v_gene: TRBV7-2; d_gene: NA; CDR3aa: CASSRDRETQYF; CDR3nt: TGTGCCAGCAGCCGAGACAGGGAGACCCAGTACTTC
abundance: NA; j_gene: TRBJ2-5; v_gene: TRBV6-5; d_gene: NA; CDR3aa: CASSYSKRGTWETQYF; CDR3nt: TGTGCCAGCAGTTACTCGAAACGAGGGACCTGGGAGACCCAGTACTTC
abundance: NA; j_gene: TRBJ1-2; v_gene: TRBV30; d_gene: NA; CDR3aa: CAWDPTTNYGYTF; CDR3nt: TGTGCCTGGGACCCGACCACTAACTATGGCTACACCTTC
abundance: NA; j_gene: TRBJ1-1; v_gene: TRBV28; d_gene: TRBD1; CDR3aa: CASSNRDRGFSEAFF; CDR3nt: TGTGCCAGCAGTAATCGGGACAGGGGTTTTAGTGAAGCTTTCTTT